A selection of T cell receptor beta chains follows, all from one sample in a study of CD8 T cells in Susac syndrome. A single record per CDR3 protein comes from TCRdb applying MiXCR to the immunoSEQ multiplex PCR reads. This table has 130,000 or so distinct CDR3 sequences, roughly 80% appearing once. Source material: CD8+ T cells from PBMCs. The source of these receptors is a human donor with multiple sclerosis. Both conserved end residues are part of each CDR3. A D gene is named only where the DNA matches it firmly. Clone size is given for some rows only: seen once, a few or many times, or a class if the clone is expanded.

v_call: TRBV4-1
j_call: TRBJ2-2
d_call: TRBD1
clone_size: NA
cdr3_nt: TGCGCCAGCAGCCAGAGACAGGGAAGAAGCGGGGAGCTGTTTTTT
cdr3_aa: CASSQRQGRSGELFF

v_call: TRBV4-2
j_call: TRBJ2-3
d_call: NA
clone_size: NA
cdr3_nt: TGTGCCACCTCAGAACCCTGGGGACTCGATGCAGATACGCAGTGTTTT
cdr3_aa: CATSEPWGLDADTQCF

v_call: TRBV20-1
j_call: TRBJ1-5
d_call: NA
clone_size: NA
cdr3_nt: TGCAGTGCTAGAGATCTCGGGACATCATATAGCAATCAGCCCCAGCATTTT
cdr3_aa: CSARDLGTSYSNQPQHF

v_call: TRBV7-8
j_call: TRBJ2-1
d_call: NA
clone_size: NA
cdr3_nt: TGTGCCAGCAGCTTAGTTGCAGGGTATGACAATGAGCAGTTCTTC
cdr3_aa: CASSLVAGYDNEQFF

v_call: TRBV5-8
j_call: TRBJ1-5
d_call: NA
clone_size: once
cdr3_nt: TGTGCCAGCAGCTTGGCAGAAGGAGGCTATCAGCCCCAGCATTTT
cdr3_aa: CASSLAEGGYQPQHF

v_call: TRBV24-1
j_call: TRBJ1-2
d_call: NA
clone_size: NA
cdr3_nt: TGTGCCACCAGTGATGGGGACATCTATGGCTACACCTTC
cdr3_aa: CATSDGDIYGYTF

v_call: TRBV19
j_call: TRBJ1-1
d_call: TRBD1
clone_size: NA
cdr3_nt: TGTGCCAGTACCCTAGGACAGGGGCGGACTGAAGCTTTCTTT
cdr3_aa: CASTLGQGRTEAFF

v_call: TRBV6-1
j_call: TRBJ2-7
d_call: NA
clone_size: NA
cdr3_nt: TGTGCCAGCAGAGACAGCTCCCCTGGCGAGCAGTACTTC
cdr3_aa: CASRDSSPGEQYF

v_call: TRBV19
j_call: TRBJ1-2
d_call: NA
clone_size: few
cdr3_nt: TGTGCCAGTAGTATGTCCGGCTACACCTTC
cdr3_aa: CASSMSGYTF

v_call: TRBV5-6
j_call: TRBJ1-1
d_call: NA
clone_size: NA
cdr3_nt: TGTGCCAGCAGCTTGGTGGACAGTCTAGAAGCTTTCTTT
cdr3_aa: CASSLVDSLEAFF

v_call: TRBV20-1
j_call: TRBJ2-7
d_call: NA
clone_size: NA
cdr3_nt: TGCAGTGTGTGGGGAGGGGGCTCCTACGAGCAGTACTTC
cdr3_aa: CSVWGGGSYEQYF

v_call: TRBV11-2
j_call: TRBJ2-1
d_call: NA
clone_size: NA
cdr3_nt: TGTGCCAGCAGCTTAGATTTGTCCAGCGGGTTTTACAATGAGCAGTTCTTC
cdr3_aa: CASSLDLSSGFYNEQFF

v_call: TRBV19
j_call: TRBJ1-6
d_call: NA
clone_size: NA
cdr3_nt: TGTGCCAGTAGTACCGATCTTGGGGACTGGATTTCACCCCTCCACTTT
cdr3_aa: CASSTDLGDWISPLHF

v_call: TRBV6-1
j_call: TRBJ2-1
d_call: TRBD2
clone_size: NA
cdr3_nt: TGTGCCGGCCTAGCGGAGCCAACCTCCAAGGTAGAGCAGTTCTTC
cdr3_aa: CAGLAEPTSKVEQFF

v_call: TRBV24-1
j_call: TRBJ2-1
d_call: TRBD2
clone_size: NA
cdr3_nt: TGTGCCACCAGTGATCCGACTAGCGGGGCGTACAACAATGAGCAGTTCTTC
cdr3_aa: CATSDPTSGAYNNEQFF

v_call: TRBV20-1
j_call: TRBJ1-1
d_call: NA
clone_size: NA
cdr3_nt: TGCAGTGCTGGACCAGAGCGTGAAGCTTTCTTT
cdr3_aa: CSAGPEREAFF

v_call: TRBV4-1
j_call: TRBJ2-7
d_call: NA
clone_size: NA
cdr3_nt: TGCGCCAGCAGCCAAGTATCCGGGGAGAAGCGGTACGAGCAGTACTTC
cdr3_aa: CASSQVSGEKRYEQYF

v_call: TRBV6-1
j_call: TRBJ1-1
d_call: NA
clone_size: NA
cdr3_nt: TGTGCCAGCAGTCAAACCGCCGACAGGAGGCGAATCACTGAAGCTTTCTTT
cdr3_aa: CASSQTADRRRITEAFF